Below, 3 T cell receptor beta chains from the same sample are listed, as sequenced in a study of T cells in Graves' hyperthyroidism and ophthalmopathy. TCR beta CDR3 regions were amplified from RNA. During a first-round RT-PCR of the TCR CDR3, the HTBI primer set was used. MiXCR was run by TCRdb on the multiplex PCR reads, yielding one entry per CDR3 protein. The table has approximately 410,000 distinct CDR3 sequences, roughly 14% seen once. What was sequenced was blood. These receptors all come from a man in his late teens or twenties with Graves' ophthalmopathy.

This clonotype was counted many times. The rearrangement links TRBV2 to TRBJ1-4; D is undetermined. The CDR3 extends over 12 amino acids. With 4 bases removed from V and 8 bases from J, the gap between germline ends came to 8 bases. Per the germline V gene, CDR1 is SNHLY and CDR2 is FYNNEI. CDR3 amino acids: CASSGILEKLFF. The CDR3 DNA is TGTGCCAGCAGTGGGATCTTGGAAAAACTGTTTTTT. The full variable domain, its missing parts supplied by reference TRBV2 and TRBJ1-4, is EPEVTQTPSHQVTQMGQEVILRCVPISNHLYFYWYRQILGQKVEFLVSFYNNEISEKSEIFDDQFSVERPDGSNFTLKIRSTKLEDSAMYFCASSGILEKLFFGSGTQLSVL.

This clonotype was observed at least ten times. The chain uses TRBV20-1 and TRBJ1-1; 8 positions agree with TRBD1. The CDR3 covers 13 residues. Germline CDR1 reads DFQATT; CDR2 reads SNEGSKA (reference sequence). Trimming cost V 2 bases and J 7 bases; bases outside gene matches: 6. The CDR3 coding sequence is TGCAGTGCTAGAAGCAGGGGGCACGGTGAAGCTTTCTTT. Protein sequence: CSARSRGHGEAFF.

In this sample, this clonotype turned up a few times. The chain links TRBV30 to TRBJ2-2; D is unclear. Trimming stripped 6 bases from V and 0 bases from J, with 8 bases between. The CDR3 loop spans 13 amino acids. Germline V gives CDR1 GTSNPN, CDR2 SVGIG (reference sequence). The CDR3, as DNA: TGTGCCTGCTCTGGGGCGAACACCGGGGAGCTGTTTTTT. Translated, it gives CACSGANTGELFF.